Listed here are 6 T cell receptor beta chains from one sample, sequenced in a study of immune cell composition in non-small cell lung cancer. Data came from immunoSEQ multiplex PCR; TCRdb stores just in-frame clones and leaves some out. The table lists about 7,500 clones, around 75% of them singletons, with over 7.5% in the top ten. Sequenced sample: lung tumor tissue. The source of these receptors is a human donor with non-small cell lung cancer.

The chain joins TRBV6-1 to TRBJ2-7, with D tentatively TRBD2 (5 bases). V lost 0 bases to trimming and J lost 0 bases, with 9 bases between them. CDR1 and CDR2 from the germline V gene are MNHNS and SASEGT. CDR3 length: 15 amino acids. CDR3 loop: CASSEAGRSSYEQYF. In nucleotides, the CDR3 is TGTGCCAGCAGTGAAGCGGGGAGATCCTCCTACGAGCAGTACTTC.

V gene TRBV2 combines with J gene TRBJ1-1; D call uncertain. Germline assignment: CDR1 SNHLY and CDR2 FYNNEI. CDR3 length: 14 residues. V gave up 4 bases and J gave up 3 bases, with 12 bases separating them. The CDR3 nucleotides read TGTGCCAGCAGTGTCCAGGCGCCCTACACTGAAGCTTTCTTT. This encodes CASSVQAPYTEAFF.

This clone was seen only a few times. For the CDR3, the DNA is TGTGCCAGCACTCCGGCAACTAATGAAAAACTGTTTTTT. Its translation is CASTPATNEKLFF. The chain is built from TRBV7-8 and TRBJ1-4; no firm D call. V was shortened by 7 bases and J by 0 bases, with 6 bases between the two germline ends. The CDR3 sequence is 13 residues long. The germline gives CDR1 SGHVS, CDR2 FQNEAQ.

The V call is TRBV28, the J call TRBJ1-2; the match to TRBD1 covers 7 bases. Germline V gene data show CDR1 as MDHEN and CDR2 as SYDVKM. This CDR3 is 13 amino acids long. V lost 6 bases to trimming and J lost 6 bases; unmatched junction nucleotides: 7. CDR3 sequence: CASRATGMDGYTF. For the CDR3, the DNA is TGTGCCAGCAGAGCGACAGGGATGGATGGCTACACCTTC.

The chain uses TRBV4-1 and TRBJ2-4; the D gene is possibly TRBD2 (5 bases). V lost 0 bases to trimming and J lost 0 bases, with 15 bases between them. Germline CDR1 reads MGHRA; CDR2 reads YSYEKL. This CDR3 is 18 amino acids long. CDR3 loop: CASSQEVGAVLAKNIQYF. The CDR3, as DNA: TGCGCCAGCAGCCAAGAGGTGGGAGCGGTCCTAGCCAAAAACATTCAGTACTTC.

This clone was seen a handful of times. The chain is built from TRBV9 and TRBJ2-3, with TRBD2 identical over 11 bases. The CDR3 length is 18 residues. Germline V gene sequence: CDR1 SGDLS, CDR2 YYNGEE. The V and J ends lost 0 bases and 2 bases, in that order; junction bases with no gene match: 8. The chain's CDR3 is CASSVAPSGGIHTDTQYF. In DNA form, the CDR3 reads TGTGCCAGCAGCGTAGCCCCTAGCGGGGGGATTCACACAGATACGCAGTATTTT. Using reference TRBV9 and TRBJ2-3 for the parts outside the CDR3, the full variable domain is DSGVTQTPKHLITATGQRVTLRCSPRSGDLSVYWYQQSLDQGLQFLIQYYNGEERAKGNILERFSAQQFPDLHSELNLSSLELGDSALYFCASSVAPSGGIHTDTQYFGPGTRLTVL.